Listed below are T cell receptor beta chains from one sample, sequenced in a study of radiation and T cells in renal cell carcinoma. Produced via immunoSEQ multiplex PCR; TCRdb's table is partial and in-frame only. The table lists some 150,000 clones, approximately 87% of them singletons, with under 25% in the top ten. Sequencing used blood, obtained from a patient whose treatment included radiotherapy and nephrectomy. These receptors all stem from a woman between 45 and 60 years old with renal cell carcinoma. Both conserved end residues are part of each CDR3. The order of the fields is J gene, D gene, V gene, clone size, CDR3 DNA, CDR3 protein. The D gene is left open where the match is weak. Size is omitted from some rows. Given values are once, few, many or a class for expanded clones.

TRBJ2-6	TRBD2	TRBV6-4	many	TGTGCCAGCACTCCGACTAGCGGAGGCTCTGGGGCCAACGTCCTGACTTTC	CASTPTSGGSGANVLTF
TRBJ2-4	.	TRBV4-1	.	TGCGCCAGCAGCCAAGCCAGGGGTAGCCAAAACATTCAGTACTTC	CASSQARGSQNIQYF
TRBJ2-3	.	TRBV10-3	.	TGTGCCATCAAAGGCCAGGGATCGTTCGATACGCAGTATTTT	CAIKGQGSFDTQYF
TRBJ1-5	.	TRBV19	.	TGTGCCAGTAGTATAAGCAGGGAGAATCAGCCCCAGCATTTT	CASSISRENQPQHF
TRBJ1-2	.	TRBV5-6	few	TGTGCCAGCAGCTTGGTAGGGGGATCTGCCGGCTACACCTTC	CASSLVGGSAGYTF
TRBJ1-2	.	TRBV9	.	TGTGCCAGCAGCGTAGGGGTGTCGGAAACTAACTATGGCTACACCTTC	CASSVGVSETNYGYTF
TRBJ2-7	TRBD1	TRBV7-8	.	TGTGCCAGCAGCTTGGGACAGCCTTACGAGCAGTACTTC	CASSLGQPYEQYF
TRBJ2-1	.	TRBV7-2	.	TGTGCCAGCAGACCTCCCGTGTACAATGAGCAGTTCTTC	CASRPPVYNEQFF
TRBJ2-5	.	TRBV6-6	.	TGTGCCAGCAGCTCCCCCCCGGAGACCCAGTACTTC	CASSSPPETQYF
TRBJ1-5	.	TRBV7-9	.	TGTGCCAGCAGCTCGGACCGACCGGTAGATCAGCCCCAGCATTTT	CASSSDRPVDQPQHF
TRBJ2-3	.	TRBV5-6	.	TGTGCCAGCAGCCCTTGGCCCGGCACAGATACGCAGTATTTT	CASSPWPGTDTQYF
TRBJ2-1	.	TRBV7-6	few	TGTGCCAGCGGTCCCGGGGGTTCACGGCAGTTCTTC	CASGPGGSRQFF
TRBJ2-7	.	TRBV15	.	TGTGCCACCAGCAGAGATCTAGGAGGGAGACTCTCCTACGAGCAGTACTTC	CATSRDLGGRLSYEQYF
TRBJ2-5	TRBD2	TRBV2	.	TGTGCCAGCGGAGCGACACTAGCGGGGGGCTCAGAGACCCAGTACTTC	CASGATLAGGSETQYF
TRBJ2-3	TRBD2	TRBV10-1	.	TGCGCCAGCAGTGAGAGCGGGAGCGGGACAGATACGCAGTATTTT	CASSESGSGTDTQYF
TRBJ1-5	.	TRBV27	.	TGTGCCAGCAGTTCCCCGGGCAATCAGCCCCAGCATTTT	CASSSPGNQPQHF
TRBJ2-7	TRBD2	TRBV6-1	.	TGTGCCAGCAGTGAAGGGGCGGGAGGAGGCCACGAGCAGTACTTC	CASSEGAGGGHEQYF
TRBJ2-2	.	TRBV5-1	.	TGCGCCAGCAGCTCTGGGATTAGCACCGGGGAGCTGTTTTTT	CASSSGISTGELFF
TRBJ2-1	TRBD2	TRBV7-2	once	TGTGCCAGCAGCTTTAGCGGGGGGGCCTTCTCCAATGAGCAGTTCTTC	CASSFSGGAFSNEQFF
TRBJ2-1	.	TRBV2	.	TGTGCCAGCAGTTCGGACTACAATGAGCAGTTCTTC	CASSSDYNEQFF
TRBJ2-2	TRBD2	TRBV5-1	.	TGCGCCAGCGCCCCTAGCGGGGGATCGACCGGGGAGCTGTTTTTT	CASAPSGGSTGELFF
TRBJ2-5	.	TRBV29-1	.	TGCAGCGTTGACCAGGGGCGGGAGACCCAGTACTTC	CSVDQGRETQYF
TRBJ1-3	.	TRBV10-2	.	TGCGCCAGCAGGAGGGACCCTACTCCTGGAAACACCATATATTTT	CASRRDPTPGNTIYF
TRBJ2-7	.	TRBV10-2	.	TGCGCCAGCAGTCAGGGGCGGTGGTACGAGCAGTACTTC	CASSQGRWYEQYF
TRBJ1-4	TRBD1	TRBV28	.	TGTGCCAGCACCCAAGGGGGCGAAAAACTGTTTTTT	CASTQGGEKLFF
TRBJ2-1	TRBD1	TRBV5-1	once	TGCGCCAGCGGAGGGGACAGGGGCAGTGAGCAGTTCTTC	CASGGDRGSEQFF
TRBJ2-7	.	TRBV9	.	TGTGCCAGCAGCGTCTCGGGACATCTTTCCTACGAGCAGTACTTC	CASSVSGHLSYEQYF
TRBJ2-5	TRBD2	TRBV9	.	TGTGCCAGCAGCGCCGGGACTAGCGGGAATAGTGAGACCCAGTACTTC	CASSAGTSGNSETQYF
TRBJ1-3	TRBD1	TRBV30	.	TGTGCCTCCCGGGACAGGTTGTACGGAAACACCATATATTTT	CASRDRLYGNTIYF
TRBJ2-7	.	TRBV6-5	once	TGTGCCAGCAGTTCCCAGCTAGCGAGCCTTTGGGAGCAGTACTTC	CASSSQLASLWEQYF
TRBJ2-5	.	TRBV7-9	.	TGTGCCAGCAGCCAAGGGGGGAGGGAGACCCAGTACTTC	CASSQGGRETQYF
TRBJ2-2	.	TRBV7-2	.	TGTGCCAGCAGACTTCGGCCCGGGGAGCTGTTTTTT	CASRLRPGELFF
TRBJ1-1	TRBD1	TRBV10-2	many	TGCGCCAGCAGTGAAGGACAGGGGGCCGCTGGCTTT	CASSEGQGAAGF
TRBJ1-5	TRBD1	TRBV6-6	.	TGTGCCAGCAGTCGTACAGGGGAAGGGAATCAGCCCCAGCATTTT	CASSRTGEGNQPQHF
TRBJ1-4	.	TRBV5-8	.	TGTGCCAGCAGCTTGGGGCTGAGTTTTGGGACTAATGAAAAACTGTTTTTT	CASSLGLSFGTNEKLFF
TRBJ2-7	.	TRBV6-5	.	TGTGCCAGCAGCCGACTCCCATGGGAGCAGTACTTC	CASSRLPWEQYF
TRBJ2-3	.	TRBV21-1	few	TGTGCCAGCAGCAAGGGCCAGGCTACAGATACGCAGTATTTT	CASSKGQATDTQYF
TRBJ2-5	.	TRBV5-1	.	TGCGCCAGCAGCTTGACAGTAGGCGAAGAGACCCAGTACTTC	CASSLTVGEETQYF
TRBJ1-6	.	TRBV7-2	.	TGTGCCAGCAGCTTAATTCGGTGGGCTTCACCCCTCCACTTT	CASSLIRWASPLHF
TRBJ2-7	.	TRBV7-2	.	TGTGCCAGCAGCCCCCGGAGGGTCAACGAGCAGTACTTC	CASSPRRVNEQYF
TRBJ1-4	.	TRBV27	.	TGTGCCAGCAGGCTCCGCGGGAAGGGAGGCAGTGAAAAACTGTTTTTT	CASRLRGKGGSEKLFF
TRBJ2-7	.	TRBV25-1	.	TGTGCCAGCATGACCAGGATATCCTACGAGCAGTACTTC	CASMTRISYEQYF